The 23 T cell receptor beta chains reported below all come from one sample, sequenced in a study of blood T cell repertoires in COVID-19. TCRdb keeps only in-frame clones here, not all; method: immunoSEQ multiplex PCR. The sample holds some 42,000 clones, around 89% seen once. The sequenced sample was peripheral blood. The receptors were sampled from a man aged 25-40 years with active or convalescent COVID-19.

The table lists this clone with a few counts. This sequence joins TRBV4-1 and TRBJ1-5; D is unresolved. V lost 0 bases and J lost 0, with 12 bases in between. CDR1 is MGHRA, CDR2 YSYEKL, per germline. This CDR3 region has 17 residues. CDR3 sequence (DNA): TGCGCCAGCAGCCAAGAAATTGGTCGGGGTAGCAATCAGCCCCAGCATTTT. Protein product: CASSQEIGRGSNQPQHF.

This sequence joins TRBV5-6 and TRBJ2-7; D might be TRBD1 (6 bases). Deletions cut 3 bases from V and 2 bases from J, with 12 bases between. CDR3 size: 14 residues. In germline, CDR1 is SGHDT, CDR2 YYEEEE. CDR3 nucleotide sequence: TGTGCCAGCAGCTCCTGGACAGTCACCTACGAGCAGTACTTC. Its protein is CASSSWTVTYEQYF.

V and J are TRBV9 and TRBJ2-1, with D unclear. This CDR3 comprises 15 residues. V was cut by 2 bases and J by 0 bases, with 9 bases left in between. Germline V CDR1 and CDR2: SGDLS, YYNGEE. CDR3 nucleotides: TGTGCCAGCAGCGTGACTGCAAGCTCCTACAATGAGCAGTTCTTC. Protein sequence: CASSVTASSYNEQFF.

V is TRBV25-1 and J is TRBJ2-3; 8 nucleotides match TRBD1. Trimming at V came to 6 bases and at J to 3 bases, leaving 8 bases not matched to a gene. The CDR3 is 15 residues long. CDR1 and CDR2 from the germline V gene are MGHDK and SYGVNS. The CDR3 sequence is CASSDRGVKTDTQYF. The CDR3, as DNA: TGTGCCAGCAGCGACAGGGGAGTGAAGACAGATACGCAGTATTTT.

V is TRBV7-9 and J is TRBJ2-2, with D tentatively TRBD1 (6 bases). CDR3 size: 15 residues. Trimming shortened V by 3 bases and J by 2 bases, and 10 bases separated the two germline ends. Germline CDR1 and CDR2: SEHNR and FQNEAQ (reference sequence). The CDR3 coding sequence is TGTGCCAGCAGCTTCGGACAGCGCAACACCGGGGAGCTGTTTTTT. This translates into CASSFGQRNTGELFF.

The rearrangement links TRBV5-1 to TRBJ2-1, with 7 positions matching TRBD2. The CDR3 loop spans 17 amino acids. The V gene end was trimmed by 1 base and the J gene end by 0 bases; junction bases not matched to a gene: 7. Per the germline V gene, CDR1 is SGHRS and CDR2 is YFSETQ. In DNA, the CDR3 is TGCGCCAGCAGCTTGAAGGCTAGCGGAACCTCCTACAATGAGCAGTTCTTC. It codes for CASSLKASGTSYNEQFF.

The gene calls are TRBV10-3 and TRBJ2-1; no clear D gene. The CDR3 contains 13 residues. V shed 0 bases and J shed 15 bases, with 15 bases lying between them. Germline V gene lookup returns CDR1 ENHRY and CDR2 SYGVKD. The CDR3 DNA sequence: TGTGCCATCAGTGAGTCGAAGGCCAGTCGAGGGTTCTTC. Translation gives CAISESKASRGFF.

The rearrangement joins TRBV24-1 to TRBJ2-5; TRBD2 matches at 14 bases. This CDR3 comprises 16 residues. Looked up from germline, CDR1 is KGHDR and CDR2 is SFDVKD. J lost 4 bases, V lost 4 bases, and 4 bases had no gene match. CDR3 amino acids: CATSESTSGRGETQYF. DNA for the CDR3: TGTGCCACCAGTGAGTCGACTAGCGGGAGGGGAGAGACCCAGTACTTC.

The V and J genes are TRBV18 and TRBJ2-5; 9 bases agree with TRBD2. There are 14 residues in the CDR3. The trim removed 4 bases at V and 5 bases at J, leaving 5 bases unmatched. Germline assignment: CDR1 KGHSH and CDR2 LQKENI. The CDR3 spells CASSRSSGAETQYF. The CDR3 coding sequence is TGTGCCAGCTCACGTTCTAGCGGGGCGGAGACCCAGTACTTC.

The chain uses TRBV7-3 and TRBJ1-1, with D maybe TRBD1 (6 bases). Germline V gene data show CDR1 as SGHTA and CDR2 as FQGTGA. Trimming took off 2 bases at V and 2 bases at J, with 12 bases between the two ends. The CDR3 is made up of 15 amino acids. DNA for the CDR3: TGTGCCAGCAGCTTACTGGGAGGGGGAAACACTGAAGCTTTCTTT. Protein sequence: CASSLLGGGNTEAFF.

The chain carries TRBV5-8 and TRBJ1-1; D is uncertain. This CDR3 is built from 12 residues. Per the germline V gene, CDR1 is SGHTS and CDR2 is YDEGEE. V lost 3 bases and J 8 bases, leaving 11 bases between the germline ends. CDR3 sequence: CASSSKRAEAFF. The CDR3 DNA reads TGTGCCAGCAGCTCTAAGAGGGCAGAAGCTTTCTTT.

This rearrangement joins TRBV3-1 (or the pseudogene TRBV3-2) to TRBJ2-2, with D perhaps matching TRBD1 (5 bases). Deletions cut 4 bases from V and 4 bases from J, with 10 bases between. This CDR3 region has 14 residues. From germline, CDR1 is LGHDT and CDR2 YNNKEL (reference sequence). The CDR3 DNA sequence: TGTGCCAGCAGCCTATCAGGGTTCACCGGGGAGCTGTTTTTT. Amino acid sequence: CASSLSGFTGELFF.

The rearrangement links TRBV19 to TRBJ1-5; 9 positions agree with TRBD1. The CDR3 spans 18 residues. The trim removed 3 bases at V and 0 bases at J, leaving 9 bases unmatched. Per the germline V gene, CDR1 is LNHDA and CDR2 is SQIVND (reference sequence). CDR3 DNA sequence: TGTGCCAGTAGTATTTCTGGACAGGGGATTGGTAGCAATCAGCCCCAGCATTTT. Amino acids: CASSISGQGIGSNQPQHF.

The chain carries TRBV27 and TRBJ1-1; the D gene is possibly TRBD1 (5 bases). Germline V lookup: CDR1 MNHEY, CDR2 SMNVEV (reference sequence). The CDR3 runs to 14 residues. Trimming left V 0 bases short and J 5 bases short, with 10 bases between. CDR3 region: CASSLSIRGTEAFF. The CDR3 coding sequence is TGTGCCAGCAGTTTATCGATAAGGGGTACTGAAGCTTTCTTT.

This clone has just one count. The chain is built from TRBV5-1 and TRBJ1-4, with D unclear. Germline V CDR1 and CDR2: SGHRS, YFSETQ. The length of the CDR3 is 13 residues. Trimming took 2 bases from V and 5 from J, leaving 7 bases between them. The CDR3 loop is CASSFARNEKLFF. The CDR3 DNA follows: TGCGCCAGCAGCTTCGCCAGAAATGAAAAACTGTTTTTT.

The gene calls are TRBV5-1 and TRBJ2-2, with 14 bases that match TRBD2. Germline trimming cut 4 bases from V and 6 bases from J; bases unmatched to any gene: 5. There are 16 residues in the CDR3. Germline assignment: CDR1 SGHRS and CDR2 YFSETQ. CDR3 in amino acids: CASSMTSGRASGELFF. CDR3 nucleotides: TGCGCCAGCAGCATGACTAGCGGGAGGGCCTCCGGGGAGCTGTTTTTT.

This sequence joins TRBV30 and TRBJ2-1, with TRBD2 matching over 13 bases. This CDR3 has 16 residues. Germline CDR1 and CDR2: GTSNPN and SVGIG (reference sequence). V lost 4 bases, J lost 1 base, and 4 bases stayed unmatched. The CDR3 DNA sequence: TGTGCCTGGAATGGACTAGCGGGAGTTTCCTACAATGAGCAGTTCTTC. Protein sequence: CAWNGLAGVSYNEQFF.

This clone was detected once. This chain uses TRBV30 with TRBJ2-1, with 12 bases lining up with TRBD2. Per the germline V gene, CDR1 is GTSNPN and CDR2 is SVGIG (reference sequence). V trimming: 1 base; J trimming: 5 bases; junction bases outside the gene matches: 3. The CDR3 is made up of 15 amino acids. The CDR3 DNA follows: TGTGCCTGGAGTGGACTAGCGGGGGATCACAATGAGCAGTTCTTC. It yields the protein CAWSGLAGDHNEQFF. Based on the CDR3 plus reference TRBV30 and TRBJ2-1, the full variable domain is SQTIHQWPATLVQPVGSPLSLECTVEGTSNPNLYWYRQAAGRGLQLLFYSVGIGQISSEVPQNLSASRPQDRQFILSSKKLLLSDSGFYLCAWSGLAGDHNEQFFGPGTRLTVL.

The chain is built from TRBV5-5 and TRBJ2-3, with a weak D call TRBD2 (6 bases). The CDR3 extends over 15 amino acids. Germline-derived CDR1 and CDR2 are SGHKS and YYEKEE (reference sequence). V shed 0 bases and J shed 3 bases, with 11 bases lying between them. The DNA for the CDR3 is TGTGCCAGCAGCTTGGAGGCGGGAAGGACAGATACGCAGTATTTT. Its translation: CASSLEAGRTDTQYF.

The gene calls are TRBV18 and TRBJ1-2; TRBD1 matches at 8 bases. The V and J ends lost 2 bases and 8 bases, in that order; junction bases with no gene match: 4. Germline loops: CDR1 KGHSH, CDR2 LQKENI. The CDR3 length is 13 residues. The DNA of the CDR3 is TGTGCCAGCTCACCAGAGACAGGGGTCGGCTACACCTTC. Its translation: CASSPETGVGYTF.

This rearrangement joins TRBV7-3 to TRBJ2-1; no firm D call. The CDR3 consists of 15 residues. Trimming removed 4 bases at V and 2 bases at J, with 12 bases between. Germline loops: CDR1 SGHTA, CDR2 FQGTGA. CDR3 in amino acids: CASSSLGVPYNEQFF. CDR3 sequence (DNA): TGTGCCAGCAGCTCCCTAGGTGTCCCCTACAATGAGCAGTTCTTC.

The V call is TRBV4-1, the J call TRBJ2-3; D ambiguous. The CDR3 loop spans 12 amino acids. CDR1 and CDR2 from the germline V gene are MGHRA and YSYEKL. The germline V and J ends were trimmed by 0 bases and 8 bases, with 6 bases remaining between them. CDR3 in DNA: TGCGCCAGCAGCCAAGATCCGGGTACGCAGTATTTT. It is translated as CASSQDPGTQYF.

This rearrangement joins TRBV4-3 to TRBJ1-1; D is ambiguous. Trimming left V 0 bases short and J 0 bases short, with 11 bases between. This CDR3 is built from 16 residues. Per the germline V gene, CDR1 is LGHNA and CDR2 is YSLEER. In DNA form, the CDR3 reads TGCGCCAGCAGCCAAGAGTTTGGCCACCTGAACACTGAAGCTTTCTTT. Its translation: CASSQEFGHLNTEAFF.